The 26 T cell receptor beta chains reported below all come from one sample, sequenced in a study of shared T cell receptors in the human thymus. The protocol was immunoSEQ multiplex PCR, while the TCRdb copy is restricted to in-frame clones and leaves out a portion. This sample yields hundreds of thousands of clones, of which around 87% are seen a single time; just under 0.0095% belongs to the top ten. These data also featured in a second study, about human thymus T cells.

The sample comprised thymocytes. These receptors originate from a boy in the first two years of life with a congenital heart defect.

The chain couples TRBV6-1 to TRBJ2-7; the D is unclear. The germline CDR1 and CDR2 sequences are MNHNS and SASEGT. V was clipped by 2 bases and J by 0 bases, with 11 bases between them. The CDR3 spans 15 residues. The CDR3 region is CASSEPTEFSYEQYF. The CDR3, as DNA: TGTGCCAGCAGTGAACCCACAGAGTTCTCCTACGAGCAGTACTTC.

The chain combines TRBV20-1 with TRBJ2-7, with a tentative D call TRBD2 (5 bases). This CDR3 is 11 amino acids long. The V end lost 6 bases, the J end lost 5 bases, and 11 bases lay between the germline ends. The germline V gene has CDR1 DFQATT and CDR2 SNEGSKA (reference sequence). In DNA, the CDR3 is TGCAGTGCAGGGTCGGGGAACGAGCAGTACTTC. Translating gives CSAGSGNEQYF.

V gene TRBV28 combines with J gene TRBJ1-5; D is perhaps TRBD1 (5 bases). Germline V CDR1 and CDR2: MDHEN, SYDVKM. The CDR3 is 14 residues long. The V end was cut by 4 bases, the J end by 3 bases, with 10 bases between. As DNA, the CDR3 is TGTGCCAGCAGTTGGGGACTGTTCAATCAGCCCCAGCATTTT. This sequence encodes CASSWGLFNQPQHF.

This clone occurred a few times. The CDR3 is CATSTPSTSPFGYEQYF. In DNA, the CDR3 is TGTGCCACCAGCACCCCGTCGACTAGCCCCTTTGGCTACGAGCAGTACTTC. The V gene is TRBV15, the J gene TRBJ2-7; 7 bases map to TRBD2. Trimming removed 4 bases from V and 3 bases from J; junction bases left unmatched: 15. This CDR3 region has 17 residues. Germline CDR1 LNHNV, CDR2 YYDKDF (reference sequence).

This chain links TRBV6-1 with TRBJ2-3; possible D gene TRBD2, 5 bases. V shed 8 bases and J shed 6 bases, with 9 bases lying between them. The CDR3 length is 11 residues. The germline V gene has CDR1 MNHNS and CDR2 SASEGT. The CDR3 region has the DNA TGTGCCAGCGTCCGGGATGATACGCAGTATTTT. Its protein is CASVRDDTQYF.

This clone was seen a handful of times. In DNA form, the CDR3 reads TGTGCCAGCAGTGATCTCCCGGGGGAGTATAGCAATCAGCCCCAGCATTTT. Translating gives CASSDLPGEYSNQPQHF. The V call is TRBV2, the J call TRBJ1-5; D possibly corresponds to TRBD1 (5 bases). This CDR3 spans 17 amino acids. The germline gives CDR1 SNHLY, CDR2 FYNNEI. V was cut by 3 bases and J by 0 bases, with 15 bases left in between.

As to this clone: Other nucleotide sequences in the sample specify the same CDR3. V is TRBV7-2 and J is TRBJ2-7; 10 bases are a match to TRBD1. The CDR3 loop spans 15 amino acids. Germline lookup yields CDR1 SGHTA and CDR2 FQGNSA. Trimming cost V 4 bases and J 0 bases; bases outside gene matches: 3. The CDR3 sequence is CASSSRTGGSYEQYF. In nucleotides, the CDR3 is TGTGCCAGCAGCTCGAGGACAGGGGGCTCCTACGAGCAGTACTTC. The full variable domain, its missing parts supplied by reference TRBV7-2 and TRBJ2-7, is GAGVSQSPSNKVTEKGKDVELRCDPISGHTALYWYRQSLGQGLEFLIYFQGNSAPDKSGLPSDRFSAERTGGSVSTLTIQRTQQEDSAVYLCASSSRTGGSYEQYFGPGTRLTVT.

V usage is TRBV28 and J usage is TRBJ1-1; possible D gene TRBD1, 6 bases. From germline, CDR1 is MDHEN and CDR2 SYDVKM. Trimming pared 5 bases from V and 1 base from J, leaving 29 bases between. The CDR3 loop spans 20 amino acids. This CDR3 is CASSHRHQIPTQGRNTEAFF. CDR3 DNA: TGTGCCAGCAGTCACCGCCATCAAATCCCCACACAGGGAAGGAACACTGAAGCTTTCTTT. Full variable domain (rest looked up from reference TRBV28 and TRBJ1-1): DVKVTQSSRYLVKRTGEKVFLECVQDMDHENMFWYRQDPGLGLRLIYFSYDVKMKEKGDIPEGYSVSREKKERFSLILESASTNQTSMYLCASSHRHQIPTQGRNTEAFFGQGTRLTVV.

The V call is TRBV15, the J call TRBJ1-2; 9 bases match TRBD1. V lost 4 bases and J lost 4; bases outside the gene matches: 7. CDR1 is LNHNV, CDR2 YYDKDF, per germline (reference sequence). The CDR3 contains 15 residues. This chain's CDR3 is CATSKQGQGVYGYTF. The CDR3 bases are TGTGCCACCAGCAAGCAGGGACAGGGCGTCTATGGCTACACCTTC.

V and J are TRBV6-1 and TRBJ2-4; the D gene is possibly TRBD2 (5 bases). Trimming shortened V by 3 bases and J by 1 base, and 13 bases separated the two germline ends. There are 16 residues in the CDR3. CDR1 MNHNS and CDR2 SASEGT come from the germline V gene. The CDR3 DNA reads TGTGCCAGCAGTGACCTACTAGTCTCGGCCAAAAACATTCAGTACTTC. This gives the protein CASSDLLVSAKNIQYF.

V gene TRBV2 combines with J gene TRBJ2-7; 11 positions agree with TRBD1. Germline CDR1 is SNHLY and CDR2 is FYNNEI. V lost 7 bases to trimming and J lost 6 bases; unmatched junction nucleotides: 23. The CDR3 contains 19 residues. In nucleotides, the CDR3 is TGTGCCAGCATCCCGGGGAGGACAGGGGGCACGTATCGGGGAGTCGAGCAGTACTTC. It yields the protein CASIPGRTGGTYRGVEQYF.

The chain employs TRBV15 and TRBJ2-1, with D maybe TRBD1 (6 bases). The CDR3 is 17 residues long. V was cut by 3 bases and J by 2 bases, with 17 bases left in between. Germline V gene lookup returns CDR1 LNHNV and CDR2 YYDKDF (reference sequence). The CDR3: CATSSPPRGGTYNEQFF. In DNA form, the CDR3 reads TGTGCCACCAGCAGCCCTCCCCGAGGGGGAACCTACAATGAGCAGTTCTTC.

V usage is TRBV7-3 and J usage is TRBJ2-1; D unresolved. Germline-derived CDR1 and CDR2 are SGHTA and FQGTGA. This CDR3 has 10 amino acids. Trimming cost V 8 bases and J 7 bases, with 6 bases left between them. The CDR3 here is CASPNNEQFF. The CDR3 bases are TGTGCCAGCCCCAATAATGAGCAGTTCTTC.

The chain employs TRBV9 and TRBJ1-1, with TRBD1 matching 8 bases. Germline V gene sequence: CDR1 SGDLS, CDR2 YYNGEE. This CDR3 spans 17 amino acids. V shed 3 bases and J 1 base; nucleotides not matched to a gene: 11. The CDR3 region is CASSADGDRHQNTEAFF. The CDR3 DNA sequence: TGTGCCAGCAGCGCCGACGGGGACAGGCATCAGAACACTGAAGCTTTCTTT.

The rearrangement uses TRBV6-1 and TRBJ2-1, with D possibly being TRBD1 (6 bases). The ends were cut back, 6 bases at V and 5 bases at J, with 8 bases in the middle. In germline, CDR1 is MNHNS, CDR2 SASEGT. The CDR3 spans 12 residues. The CDR3 DNA reads TGTGCCAGCAGGGACAGTAACAATGAGCAGTTCTTC. The encoded protein is CASRDSNNEQFF.

This CDR3 is CASSSSGLAGPYEQYF. CDR3 nucleotides: TGTGCCAGCAGCTCATCGGGACTAGCGGGACCCTACGAGCAGTACTTC. The chain recombines TRBV7-4 with TRBJ2-7; 13 positions agree with TRBD2. CDR3 length: 16 amino acids. V lost 4 bases and J lost 2; bases outside the gene matches: 5. Germline CDR1 reads SGHVT; CDR2 reads SQSDAQ.

V is TRBV28 and J is TRBJ1-6, with 7 nucleotides matching TRBD1. The germline gives CDR1 MDHEN, CDR2 SYDVKM. The CDR3 runs to 12 residues. With V trimmed by 6 bases and J by 12 bases, 5 bases remained unmatched. The CDR3, as DNA: TGTGCCAGCAGACAATGGGACAGACCCCTCCACTTT. Amino acids: CASRQWDRPLHF.

CDR3 sequence reads: CASSQAGLGGPFF. The CDR3 region has the DNA TGTGCCAGCAGCCAAGCGGGTTTGGGGGGACCTTTCTTT. The chain employs TRBV4-2 and TRBJ1-1; tentative D call: TRBD1 (5 bases). Germline CDR1 reads LGHNA; CDR2 reads YNFKEQ. The CDR3 is made up of 13 amino acids. V was cut by 1 base and J by 12 bases, with 15 bases left in between.

The rearrangement uses TRBV5-5 and TRBJ2-4, with 14 bases that match TRBD2. Germline V gives CDR1 SGHKS, CDR2 YYEKEE (reference sequence). Trimming took 4 bases from V and 5 from J; bases not matched to a gene: 2. The CDR3 contains 15 residues. In DNA, the CDR3 is TGTGCCAGCAGCACGGGACTAGCGGGAGAAAACATTCAGTACTTC. Protein product: CASSTGLAGENIQYF.

This chain joins TRBV11-2 and TRBJ1-1; D possibly corresponds to TRBD1 (6 bases). Trimming pared 2 bases from V and 0 bases from J, leaving 10 bases between. CDR3 length equals 15 residues. Germline V gene lookup returns CDR1 SGHAT and CDR2 FQNNGV. CDR3 coding DNA: TGTGCCAGCAGCTTAAGGGGGGGGGTGAACACTGAAGCTTTCTTT. Protein: CASSLRGGVNTEAFF.

Comments on this clone: An end of the junction differs from the germline gene, which may be a read error. The chain is built from TRBV7-9 and TRBJ1-1, with 10 bases fitting TRBD1. The CDR3 is made up of 15 amino acids. CDR1 and CDR2 (germline): SEHNR, FQNEAQ (reference sequence). This CDR3 is CASSSDRGRGTEAFF. In DNA form, the CDR3 reads TGTGCCAGCAGTTCAGACAGGGGGCGTGGGACTGAAGCCTTCTTT. The variable domain in full, completed from reference TRBV7-9 and TRBJ1-1, reads DTGVSQNPRHKITKRGQNVTFRCDPISEHNRLYWYRQTLGQGPEFLTYFQNEAQLEKSRLLSDRFSAERPKGSFSTLEIQRTEQGDSAMYLCASSSDRGRGTEAFFGQGTRLTVV.

The V call is TRBV5-1, the J call TRBJ2-1; a possible D gene is TRBD2 (6 bases). V was cut by 0 bases and J by 9 bases, with 19 bases left in between. Germline V lookup: CDR1 SGHRS, CDR2 YFSETQ. CDR3 length equals 16 residues. The CDR3 bases are TGCGCCAGCAGCTTGGTCCGGGGGAAGACGAACGCTGAGCAGTTCTTC. Translating gives CASSLVRGKTNAEQFF.

The gene calls are TRBV7-9 and TRBJ2-3, with 8 bases fitting TRBD2. Germline loops: CDR1 SEHNR, CDR2 FQNEAQ (reference sequence). The trim removed 1 base at V and 2 bases at J, leaving 11 bases unmatched. The CDR3 has 18 amino acids. CDR3 in DNA: TGTGCCAGCAGCTTAGGGACTAGCACCACTAGATCCACAGATACGCAGTATTTT. This translates into CASSLGTSTTRSTDTQYF.

This chain links TRBV6-5 with TRBJ1-2; a weak D match, TRBD1 (6 bases). Trimming left V 4 bases short and J 7 bases short, with 13 bases between. CDR1 is MNHEY and CDR2 is SVGAGI in the germline V gene. The length of the CDR3 is 13 residues. The CDR3 DNA follows: TGTGCCAGCAGTTTGAAACAGGGTCGTGGCTACACCTTC. It specifies CASSLKQGRGYTF.

This clone was recorded once. The chain employs TRBV6-4 and TRBJ1-2; D unclear. V lost 7 bases and J 6 bases, leaving 18 bases between the germline ends. CDR3 length equals 14 residues. CDR1 is MRHNA, CDR2 SNTAGT, per germline. The CDR3 region is CASNALGSLNGYTF. DNA of the CDR3: TGTGCCAGCAACGCCCTCGGGTCTTTGAATGGCTACACCTTC.

The V call is TRBV9, the J call TRBJ2-6; D might be TRBD1 (6 bases). The CDR3 runs to 18 residues. Germline V gene lookup returns CDR1 SGDLS and CDR2 YYNGEE. V was clipped by 7 bases and J by 0 bases, with 20 bases between them. The CDR3 DNA reads TGTGCCAGCTACGGGGCAGGGGCGGTTCTCTCTGGGGCCAACGTCCTGACTTTC. Its translation: CASYGAGAVLSGANVLTF.